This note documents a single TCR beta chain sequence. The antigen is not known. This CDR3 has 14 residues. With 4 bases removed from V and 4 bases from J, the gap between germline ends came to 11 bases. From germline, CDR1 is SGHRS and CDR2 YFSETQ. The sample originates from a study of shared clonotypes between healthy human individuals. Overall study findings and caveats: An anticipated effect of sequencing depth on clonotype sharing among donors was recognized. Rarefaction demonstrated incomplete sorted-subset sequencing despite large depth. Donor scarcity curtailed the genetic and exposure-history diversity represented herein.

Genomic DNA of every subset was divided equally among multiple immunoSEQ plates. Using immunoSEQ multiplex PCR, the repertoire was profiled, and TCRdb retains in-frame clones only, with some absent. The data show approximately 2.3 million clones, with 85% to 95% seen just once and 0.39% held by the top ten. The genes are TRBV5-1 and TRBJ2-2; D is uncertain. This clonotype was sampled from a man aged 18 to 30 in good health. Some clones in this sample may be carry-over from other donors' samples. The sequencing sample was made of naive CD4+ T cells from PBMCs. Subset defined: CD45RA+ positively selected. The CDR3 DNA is TGCGCCAGCAGCGTGCAGACGGGCACCGGGGAGCTGTTTTTT. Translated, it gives CASSVQTGTGELFF.